Listed below are T cell receptor beta chains from one sample, sequenced in a study of blood T cell repertoires in COVID-19. The repertoire was sequenced with immunoSEQ multiplex PCR; TCRdb's copy has only in-frame clones and lacks some. The sample records roughly 65,000 clones, roughly nine tenths being singletons. Sequencing was done on a sample of peripheral blood. Receptors were obtained from a man in his 60s with acute or convalescent COVID-19. Each CDR3 is given with its conserved first and last residue. The D gene is left open where the match is weak. Rows give clone size only sometimes, using once, few, many, or a class for an expanded clone.

v_call	j_call	d_call	clone_size	cdr3_aa	cdr3_nt
TRBV6-6	TRBJ2-1	NA	NA	CASSYKRTQSSEQFF	TGTGCCAGCAGTTATAAAAGGACACAGTCCAGTGAGCAGTTCTTC
TRBV4-1	TRBJ2-3	TRBD2	NA	CASSQGVAGFTDTQYF	TGCGCCAGCAGCCAAGGGGTAGCGGGGTTCACAGATACGCAGTATTTT
TRBV5-1	TRBJ2-1	TRBD2	NA	CASSFQDFAGGYNEQFF	TGCGCCAGCAGCTTCCAGGACTTTGCGGGGGGCTACAATGAGCAGTTCTTC
TRBV7-2	TRBJ2-7	TRBD1	NA	CASSLDRGYEQYF	TGTGCCAGCAGCTTAGACAGGGGCTACGAGCAGTACTTC
TRBV7-9	TRBJ2-7	TRBD2	NA	CASSFGAGVADEQYF	TGTGCCAGCAGCTTCGGAGCGGGGGTAGCAGACGAGCAGTACTTC
TRBV5-6	TRBJ1-2	NA	NA	CASSPDGQRGGYTF	TGTGCCAGCAGCCCGGACGGGCAAAGGGGTGGCTACACCTTC
TRBV25-1	TRBJ1-1	TRBD1	NA	CASSQTGITEAFF	TGTGCCAGCAGCCAGACAGGGATCACTGAAGCTTTCTTT
TRBV27	TRBJ1-2	NA	NA	CASSLSGKTYGYTF	TGTGCCAGCAGTTTATCCGGGAAGACCTATGGCTACACCTTC
TRBV27	TRBJ1-1	NA	NA	CASSLGGAGDTEAFF	TGTGCCAGCAGTTTGGGAGGCGCCGGGGACACTGAAGCTTTCTTT
TRBV5-4	TRBJ1-2	TRBD1	NA	CASSTNGQGPNYGYTF	TGTGCCAGCAGTACAAACGGACAGGGACCTAACTATGGCTACACCTTC
TRBV5-1	TRBJ2-3	TRBD1	NA	CASSRGQGGDTQYF	TGCGCCAGCAGCCGGGGACAGGGAGGAGATACGCAGTATTTT
TRBV3-1/TRBV3-2	TRBJ1-6	NA	NA	CASRRAGVENSPLHF	TGTGCCAGCAGAAGGGCAGGGGTTGAGAATTCACCCCTCCACTTT
TRBV2	TRBJ2-3	TRBD2	few	CASSHRGGLGTDTQYF	TGTGCCAGCAGTCACCGGGGGGGCCTCGGCACAGATACGCAGTATTTT
TRBV3-1/TRBV3-2	TRBJ2-3	NA	NA	CASSQPTPQGGTQYF	TGTGCCAGCAGCCAACCGACCCCTCAGGGAGGAACGCAGTATTTT
TRBV7-3	TRBJ2-2	TRBD1	NA	CASSLRTGGNTGELFF	TGTGCCAGCAGCTTAAGGACAGGGGGGAACACCGGGGAGCTGTTTTTT
TRBV5-1	TRBJ2-3	NA	NA	CASSLSTTGSTDTQYF	TGCGCCAGCAGCTTGTCTACTACAGGGAGCACAGATACGCAGTATTTT
TRBV7-8	TRBJ1-4	TRBD1	once	CASSRDRNEKLFF	TGTGCCAGCAGCCGGGACAGAAATGAAAAACTGTTTTTT
TRBV9	TRBJ2-7	NA	NA	CASSSGTLYEQYF	TGTGCCAGCAGCTCCGGGACTCTCTACGAGCAGTACTTC
TRBV2	TRBJ1-1	NA	NA	CASSFYTEAFF	TGTGCCAGCAGTTTCTACACTGAAGCTTTCTTT
TRBV14	TRBJ2-5	TRBD1	NA	CASSPGQVPQETQYF	TGTGCCAGCAGCCCGGGACAGGTCCCCCAAGAGACCCAGTACTTC
TRBV5-1	TRBJ2-7	NA	NA	CASSPRVRGFRSAYEQYF	TGCGCCAGCAGCCCCCGAGTCAGGGGATTTCGCTCGGCCTACGAGCAGTACTTC
TRBV5-1	TRBJ1-1	TRBD1	NA	CASSLGAGGDGFF	TGCGCCAGCAGCTTGGGGGCAGGGGGCGACGGTTTCTTT
TRBV6-5	TRBJ1-2	TRBD1	NA	CASTSGTGGDGYTF	TGTGCCAGCACTTCGGGGACAGGGGGGGATGGCTACACCTTC
TRBV5-1	TRBJ2-3	TRBD1	NA	CASSLAGGAWGTDTQYF	TGCGCCAGCAGCTTGGCAGGGGGCGCGTGGGGCACAGATACGCAGTATTTT
TRBV3-1/TRBV3-2	TRBJ2-5	NA	once	CASSFRQVTLAQYF	TGTGCCAGCAGCTTCCGACAGGTTACACTGGCTCAGTACTTC
TRBV5-1	TRBJ1-2	TRBD1	NA	CASSLARTGYGYTF	TGCGCCAGCAGCTTGGCGAGGACAGGGTATGGCTACACCTTC
TRBV7-6	TRBJ2-5	TRBD2	NA	CASSLPSGGLAGRETQYF	TGTGCCAGCAGCTTACCTTCTGGGGGACTAGCGGGCCGAGAGACCCAGTACTTC
TRBV29-1	TRBJ1-1	NA	once	CSSRLMSTEAFF	TGCAGCTCGCGCCTGATGAGTACTGAAGCTTTCTTT
TRBV24-1	TRBJ2-1	TRBD2	NA	CATSDQTSGDYNEQFF	TGTGCCACCAGTGACCAAACTAGCGGGGACTACAATGAGCAGTTCTTC
TRBV24-1	TRBJ1-5	NA	NA	CATSDSGNSNQPQHF	TGTGCCACCAGTGATTCCGGGAATAGCAATCAGCCCCAGCATTTT
TRBV19	TRBJ1-1	NA	NA	CASSIVGMNTEAFF	TGTGCCAGTAGTATAGTCGGGATGAACACTGAAGCTTTCTTT
TRBV5-1	TRBJ1-6	TRBD1	NA	CASSLGQGARNSPLHF	TGCGCCAGCAGCTTGGGTCAGGGGGCTCGGAATTCACCCCTCCACTTT
TRBV5-1	TRBJ1-1	TRBD1	NA	CASSRDRGATEAFF	TGCGCCAGCAGCCGGGACAGGGGGGCCACTGAAGCTTTCTTT
TRBV5-6	TRBJ2-7	NA	NA	CASSLQVKTALYEQYF	TGTGCCAGCAGCTTGCAGGTGAAGACAGCCCTTTACGAGCAGTACTTC
TRBV18	TRBJ2-6	NA	NA	CASSPSPRSQTTRSGANVLTF	TGTGCCAGCTCACCGAGTCCCCGTTCCCAAACTACCCGCTCTGGGGCCAACGTCCTGACTTTC
TRBV18	TRBJ1-1	NA	NA	CASSPTLEWTETDTEAFF	TGTGCCAGCTCACCTACCCTAGAATGGACAGAAACTGACACTGAAGCTTTCTTT
TRBV27	TRBJ2-2	TRBD1	NA	CASSLSRLSGGTNTGELFF	TGTGCCAGCAGTTTATCGCGACTCTCAGGGGGAACGAACACCGGGGAGCTGTTTTTT
TRBV6-5	TRBJ1-1	NA	NA	CASFRGPEAFF	TGTGCCAGCTTCAGGGGCCCTGAAGCTTTCTTT
TRBV7-2	TRBJ2-3	NA	NA	CASSSIATTQYF	TGTGCCAGCAGCTCAATAGCTACGACGCAGTATTTT
TRBV2	TRBJ1-5	TRBD1	NA	CASSGAGGNQPQHF	TGTGCCAGCAGTGGGGCAGGGGGGAATCAGCCCCAGCATTTT
TRBV3-1/TRBV3-2	TRBJ1-5	TRBD1	NA	CASSSRTGGNQPQHF	TGTGCCAGCAGCTCCCGGACAGGCGGCAATCAGCCCCAGCATTTT
TRBV4-1	TRBJ1-3	TRBD1	NA	CASMLRTGQGDTIYF	TGCGCCAGCATGCTACGGACAGGTCAAGGGGACACCATATATTTT
TRBV15	TRBJ2-2	NA	few	CATSPGKPVGTGELFF	TGTGCCACCAGCCCAGGGAAGCCGGTGGGCACCGGGGAGCTGTTTTTT
TRBV27	TRBJ1-4	NA	NA	CASGWPLNEKLFF	TGTGCCAGCGGCTGGCCGTTGAATGAAAAACTGTTTTTT
TRBV11-2	TRBJ1-2	TRBD1	NA	CASSLDGGPHTGGAGGYTF	TGTGCCAGCAGCTTAGATGGGGGGCCCCATACAGGGGGCGCGGGTGGCTACACCTTC
TRBV10-3	TRBJ1-2	NA	NA	CAIRTDPPGGGSLNYGYTF	TGTGCCATCAGGACAGATCCCCCGGGGGGAGGTTCCCTGAACTATGGCTACACCTTC
TRBV27	TRBJ2-6	NA	NA	CASSSRVGTSGANVLTF	TGTGCCAGCAGTTCCAGGGTTGGGACATCTGGGGCCAACGTCCTGACTTTC
TRBV2	TRBJ2-7	TRBD1	NA	CASSETLDRVRYEQYF	TGTGCCAGCAGTGAAACCCTCGACAGGGTTCGGTACGAGCAGTACTTC
TRBV24-1	TRBJ1-2	NA	NA	CATSDLGEYGYTF	TGTGCCACCAGTGATCTTGGAGAATATGGCTACACCTTC
TRBV5-1	TRBJ2-2	TRBD1	NA	CASSFPDRGAGELFF	TGCGCCAGCAGCTTCCCTGACAGGGGAGCCGGGGAGCTGTTTTTT
TRBV5-1	TRBJ2-1	TRBD2	NA	CASSASGGYNEQFF	TGCGCCAGCAGCGCTAGCGGGGGGTACAATGAGCAGTTCTTC
TRBV18	TRBJ1-2	NA	NA	CASSPSQDHYGYTF	TGTGCCAGCTCACCCTCACAAGATCACTATGGCTACACCTTC
TRBV6-5	TRBJ2-7	NA	once	CASTSTPWEQYF	TGTGCCAGCACGTCTACCCCCTGGGAGCAGTACTTC
TRBV2	TRBJ1-3	TRBD1	NA	CASSSTGKNGNTIYF	TGTGCCAGCAGTTCGACAGGGAAAAATGGAAACACCATATATTTT
TRBV12-5	TRBJ2-2	NA	NA	CASGLVRESGELFF	TGTGCTAGTGGTTTGGTACGAGAGAGCGGGGAGCTGTTTTTT
TRBV14	TRBJ1-5	NA	NA	CASSSMNQPQHF	TGTGCCAGCAGCTCTATGAATCAGCCCCAGCATTTT
TRBV9	TRBJ2-1	TRBD2	NA	CASSVALAGGPGNEQFF	TGTGCCAGCAGCGTAGCGCTAGCGGGGGGGCCAGGCAATGAGCAGTTCTTC
TRBV7-9	TRBJ2-2	NA	NA	CASSLVGTMSGELFF	TGTGCCAGCAGCCTCGTGGGGACAATGTCCGGGGAGCTGTTTTTT
TRBV3-1/TRBV3-2	TRBJ2-2	TRBD1	NA	CASSSGTGGGELFF	TGTGCCAGCAGCTCCGGGACAGGGGGAGGGGAGCTGTTTTTT
TRBV30	TRBJ1-2	NA	NA	CAWSSQIPGYGYTF	TGTGCCTGGAGTTCACAGATCCCTGGCTATGGCTACACCTTC